Presented here are 8 T cell receptor beta chains from one specimen sequenced in a study of shared clonotypes between healthy human individuals. Naive CD8 isolation took CD45RO-negative cells positively selected for CCR7 and excluded terminally differentiated effector memory CD45RA+ cells. Profiled with immunoSEQ multiplex PCR; TCRdb holds only in-frame clones, not every one. The sample carries some 740,000 clones, nearly 95% recorded once. Material: naive CD8+ T cells sorted from blood. The receptors stem from a man under 40 in good health.

This chain uses TRBV28 with TRBJ2-2; D might be TRBD2 (6 bases). The CDR3 is 12 residues long. Germline CDR1 MDHEN, CDR2 SYDVKM. For the CDR3, the DNA is TGTGCTCACAATACGGGGGCCGGGGAGCTGTTTTTT. Translated: CAHNTGAGELFF.

This rearrangement joins TRBV29-1 to TRBJ1-2; D uncertain. CDR1 SQVTM and CDR2 ANQGSEA come from the germline V gene. V was shortened by 1 base and J by 8 bases, with 2 bases between the two germline ends. The CDR3 is 9 amino acids. DNA for the CDR3: TGCAGCGTTGAAGGCGGCTACACCTTC. Translating it yields CSVEGGYTF.

This clone showed up just a few times. The chain carries TRBV27 and TRBJ2-1; D ambiguous. V was trimmed by 3 bases and J by 9 bases, leaving 12 bases between them. Germline V gene data show CDR1 as MNHEY and CDR2 as SMNVEV (reference sequence). This CDR3 contains 13 residues. CDR3 residues: CASSFPGSGEQFF. In DNA form, the CDR3 reads TGTGCCAGCAGTTTCCCCGGGTCCGGTGAGCAGTTCTTC.

The chain links TRBV7-9 to TRBJ1-1; the D gene is possibly TRBD1 (6 bases). This CDR3 contains 15 residues. Germline V gives CDR1 SEHNR, CDR2 FQNEAQ (reference sequence). Trimming cost V 2 bases and J 5 bases, with 15 bases left between them. CDR3 amino acids: CASSLLQGQGTEAFF. CDR3 coding DNA: TGTGCCAGCAGCTTATTGCAGGGGCAGGGGACTGAAGCTTTCTTT.

This clone was counted once. The chain employs TRBV6-4 and TRBJ2-3; TRBD1 aligns across 11 bases. CDR3 size: 15 residues. The J segment lost 3 bases and the V segment lost 6 bases, leaving 5 bases of the junction unmatched. Germline loops: CDR1 MRHNA, CDR2 SNTAGT. CDR3 residues: CASSRGQGATDTQYF. CDR3 in DNA: TGTGCCAGCAGCCGAGGACAGGGGGCAACAGATACGCAGTATTTT.

V usage is TRBV6-1 and J usage is TRBJ2-7; unclear D gene. V lost 4 bases, J lost 0 bases, and 16 bases lay in between. CDR1 MNHNS and CDR2 SASEGT come from the germline V gene. This CDR3 has 16 residues. In nucleotides, the CDR3 is TGTGCCAGCAGTGTTGACCTCGACTTGGGCTCCTACGAGCAGTACTTC. Protein sequence: CASSVDLDLGSYEQYF.

The chain carries TRBV7-9 and TRBJ2-7; possible D gene TRBD1, 6 bases. CDR1 SEHNR and CDR2 FQNEAQ come from the germline V gene (reference sequence). This CDR3 comprises 16 residues. The V gene lost 3 bases and the J gene lost 3 bases, with 18 bases spanning the gap. The CDR3 bases are TGTGCCAGCAGCTTGAGGGGACAAGGGGAACACTACGAGCAGTACTTC. This codes for CASSLRGQGEHYEQYF.

V and J are TRBV28 and TRBJ2-7; a weak D match, TRBD2 (6 bases). The CDR3 totals 14 residues. Germline values: CDR1 MDHEN, CDR2 SYDVKM. The V and J ends lost 1 base and 3 bases respectively, with 10 bases between them. CDR3 in amino acids: CASSLSGSYYEQYF. The CDR3 DNA follows: TGTGCCAGCAGTTTATCCGGGAGTTACTACGAGCAGTACTTC.